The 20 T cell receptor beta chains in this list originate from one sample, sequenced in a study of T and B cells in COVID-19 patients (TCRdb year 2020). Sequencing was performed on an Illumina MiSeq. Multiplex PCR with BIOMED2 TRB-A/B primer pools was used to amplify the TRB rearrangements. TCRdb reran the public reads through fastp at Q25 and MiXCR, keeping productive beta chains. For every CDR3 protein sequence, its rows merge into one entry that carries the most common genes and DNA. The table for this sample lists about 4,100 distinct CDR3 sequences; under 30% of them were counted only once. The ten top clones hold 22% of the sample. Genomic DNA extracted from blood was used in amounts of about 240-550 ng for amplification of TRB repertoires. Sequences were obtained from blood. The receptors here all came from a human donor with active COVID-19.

This CDR3 is CAIGPRGPETQYF. The CDR3, as DNA: TGTGCCATCGGCCCTAGGGGCCCGGAGACCCAGTACTTC. The rearrangement joins TRBV10-3 to TRBJ2-5, with a tentative D call TRBD1 (5 bases). Deletions cut 8 bases from V and 5 bases from J, with 15 bases between. CDR1 is ENHRY and CDR2 is SYGVKD in the germline V gene. The CDR3 sequence is 13 residues long.

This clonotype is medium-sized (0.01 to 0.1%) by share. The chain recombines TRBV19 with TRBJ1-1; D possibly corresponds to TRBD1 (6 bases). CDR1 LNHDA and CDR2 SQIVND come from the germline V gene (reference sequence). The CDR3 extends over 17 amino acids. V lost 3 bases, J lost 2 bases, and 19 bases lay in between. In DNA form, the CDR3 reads TGTGCCAGTAGTATCCAGGGGCGAAAAAGTTTAAACACTGAAGCTTTCTTT. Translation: CASSIQGRKSLNTEAFF.

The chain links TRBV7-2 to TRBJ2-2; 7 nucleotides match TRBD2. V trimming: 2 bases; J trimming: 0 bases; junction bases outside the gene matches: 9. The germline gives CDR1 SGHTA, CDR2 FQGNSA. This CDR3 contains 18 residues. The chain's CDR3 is CASSLKERREPNTGELFF. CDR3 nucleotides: TGTGCCAGCAGCTTAAAGGAGCGGCGGGAGCCGAACACCGGGGAGCTGTTTTTT.

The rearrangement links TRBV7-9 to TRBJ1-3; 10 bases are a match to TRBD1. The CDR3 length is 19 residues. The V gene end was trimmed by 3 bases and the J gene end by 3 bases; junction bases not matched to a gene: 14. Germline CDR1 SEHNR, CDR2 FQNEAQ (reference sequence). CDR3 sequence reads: CASSLPGQGLLEFGNTIYF. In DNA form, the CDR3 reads TGTGCCAGCAGCTTGCCGGGACAGGGGCTGTTAGAATTTGGAAACACCATATATTTT.

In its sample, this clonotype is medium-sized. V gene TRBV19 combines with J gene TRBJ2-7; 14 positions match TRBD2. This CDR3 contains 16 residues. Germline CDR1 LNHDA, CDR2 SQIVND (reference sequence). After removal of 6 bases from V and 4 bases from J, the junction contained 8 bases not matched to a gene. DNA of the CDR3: TGTGCCAGTAGCCCCCCGGGGACTAGCGGGGGATACGAGCAGTACTTC. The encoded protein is CASSPPGTSGGYEQYF.

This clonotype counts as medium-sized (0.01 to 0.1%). The CDR3 DNA reads TGTGCCACCAGTGATTTGGGAGATACGCAGTATTTT. This sequence encodes CATSDLGDTQYF. The rearrangement links TRBV24-1 to TRBJ2-3; unclear D gene. Germline lookup yields CDR1 KGHDR and CDR2 SFDVKD. Trimming left V 0 bases short and J 5 bases short, with 2 bases between. This CDR3 is built from 12 residues.

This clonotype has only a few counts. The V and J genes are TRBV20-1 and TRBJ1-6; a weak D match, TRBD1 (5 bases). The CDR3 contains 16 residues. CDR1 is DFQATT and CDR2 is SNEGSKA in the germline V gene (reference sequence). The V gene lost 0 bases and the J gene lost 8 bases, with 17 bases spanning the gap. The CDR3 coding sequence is TGCAGTGCTAGAGATCATTGGGCCAGGGCGGATTCACCCCTCCACTTT. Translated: CSARDHWARADSPLHF.

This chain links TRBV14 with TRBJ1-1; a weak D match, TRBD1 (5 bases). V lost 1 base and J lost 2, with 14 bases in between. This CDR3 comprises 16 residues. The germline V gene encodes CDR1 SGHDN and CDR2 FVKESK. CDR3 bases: TGTGCCAGCAGCCAAGCGCGGGGGACCATAAACACTGAAGCTTTCTTT. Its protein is CASSQARGTINTEAFF.

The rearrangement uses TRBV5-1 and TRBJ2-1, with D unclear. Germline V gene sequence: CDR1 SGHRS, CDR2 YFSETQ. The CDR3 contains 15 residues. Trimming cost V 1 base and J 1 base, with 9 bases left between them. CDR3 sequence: CASSLSLGSYNEQFF. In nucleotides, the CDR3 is TGCGCCAGCAGCTTGTCTCTGGGGTCCTACAATGAGCAGTTCTTC. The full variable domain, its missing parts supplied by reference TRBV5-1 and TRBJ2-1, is KAGVTQTPRYLIKTRGQQVTLSCSPISGHRSVSWYQQTPGQGLQFLFEYFSETQRNKGNFPGRFSGRQFSNSRSEMNVSTLELGDSALYLCASSLSLGSYNEQFFGPGTRLTVL.

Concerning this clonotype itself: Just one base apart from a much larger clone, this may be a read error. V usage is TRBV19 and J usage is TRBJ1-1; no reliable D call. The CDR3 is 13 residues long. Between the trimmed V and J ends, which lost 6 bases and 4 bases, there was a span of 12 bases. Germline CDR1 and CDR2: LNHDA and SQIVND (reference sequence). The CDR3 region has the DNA TGTGCCAGTAGAAGGGCTGGGAGCACTGAAGCTTTCTTT. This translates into CASRRAGSTEAFF.

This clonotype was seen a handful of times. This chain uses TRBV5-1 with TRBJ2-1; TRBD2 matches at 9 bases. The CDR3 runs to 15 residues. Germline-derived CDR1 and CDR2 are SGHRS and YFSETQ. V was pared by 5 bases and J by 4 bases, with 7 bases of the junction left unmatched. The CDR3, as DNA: TGCGCCAGCAGTTTAGCGGGAGAGATTTACAATGAGCAGTTCTTC. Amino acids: CASSLAGEIYNEQFF.

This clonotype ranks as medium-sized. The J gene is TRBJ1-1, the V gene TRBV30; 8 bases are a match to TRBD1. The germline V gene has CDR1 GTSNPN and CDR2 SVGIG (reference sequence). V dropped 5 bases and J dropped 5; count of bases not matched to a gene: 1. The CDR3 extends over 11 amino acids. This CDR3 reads CAWDRGTEAFF. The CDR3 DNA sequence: TGTGCCTGGGACAGGGGAACTGAAGCTTTCTTT. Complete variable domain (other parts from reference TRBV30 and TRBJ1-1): SQTIHQWPATLVQPVGSPLSLECTVEGTSNPNLYWYRQAAGRGLQLLFYSVGIGQISSEVPQNLSASRPQDRQFILSSKKLLLSDSGFYLCAWDRGTEAFFGQGTRLTVV.

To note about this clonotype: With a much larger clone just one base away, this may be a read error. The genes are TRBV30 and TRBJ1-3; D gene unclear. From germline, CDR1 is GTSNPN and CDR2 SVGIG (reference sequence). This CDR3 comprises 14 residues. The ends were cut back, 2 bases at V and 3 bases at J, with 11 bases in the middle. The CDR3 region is CAWSSGSLGNTIYF. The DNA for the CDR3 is TGTGCCTGGAGTTCCGGTTCTCTTGGAAACACCATATATTTT.

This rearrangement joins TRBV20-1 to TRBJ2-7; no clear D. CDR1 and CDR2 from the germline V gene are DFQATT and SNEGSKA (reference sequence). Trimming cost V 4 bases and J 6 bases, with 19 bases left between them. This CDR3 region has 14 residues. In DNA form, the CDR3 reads TGCAGTGCTAAGGCTTGGCTAGGAACGCCCGAGCAGTACTTC. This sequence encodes CSAKAWLGTPEQYF.

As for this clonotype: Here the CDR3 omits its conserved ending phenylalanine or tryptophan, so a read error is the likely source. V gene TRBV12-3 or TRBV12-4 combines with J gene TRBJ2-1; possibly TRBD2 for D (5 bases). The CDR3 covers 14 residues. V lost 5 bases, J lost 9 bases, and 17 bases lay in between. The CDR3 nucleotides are TGTGCCAGCAGTGATTTCGATCGCGGAGGTGAGCAGTTCTTA. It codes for CASSDFDRGGEQFL.

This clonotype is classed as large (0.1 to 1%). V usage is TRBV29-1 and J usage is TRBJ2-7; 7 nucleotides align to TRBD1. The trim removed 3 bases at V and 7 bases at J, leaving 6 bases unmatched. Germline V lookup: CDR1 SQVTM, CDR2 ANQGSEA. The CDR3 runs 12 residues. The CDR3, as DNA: TGCAGCGTTGATGAGGGGGCGGAAGAGCAGTACTTC. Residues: CSVDEGAEEQYF.

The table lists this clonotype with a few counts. The CDR3 bases are TGCGCCAGCAGCCCAGAACCAGAAGGAAAACTGTTTTTT. It is translated as CASSPEPEGKLFF. The chain carries TRBV5-1 and TRBJ1-4, with D unresolved. This CDR3 is 13 amino acids long. V was clipped by 4 bases and J by 10 bases, with 14 bases between them. Germline lookup yields CDR1 SGHRS and CDR2 YFSETQ. Combining the CDR3 with reference TRBV5-1 and TRBJ1-4 gives the whole variable domain KAGVTQTPRYLIKTRGQQVTLSCSPISGHRSVSWYQQTPGQGLQFLFEYFSETQRNKGNFPGRFSGRQFSNSRSEMNVSTLELGDSALYLCASSPEPEGKLFFGSGTQLSVL.

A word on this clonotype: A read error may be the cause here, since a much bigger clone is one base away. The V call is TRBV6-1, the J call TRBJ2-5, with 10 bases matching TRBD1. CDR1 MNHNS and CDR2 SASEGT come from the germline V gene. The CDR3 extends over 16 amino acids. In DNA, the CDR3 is TGTGCCAGAAGTGAAAGGTGGGACAGGGGATTAGTGACCCAGTACTTC. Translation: CARSERWDRGLVTQYF.

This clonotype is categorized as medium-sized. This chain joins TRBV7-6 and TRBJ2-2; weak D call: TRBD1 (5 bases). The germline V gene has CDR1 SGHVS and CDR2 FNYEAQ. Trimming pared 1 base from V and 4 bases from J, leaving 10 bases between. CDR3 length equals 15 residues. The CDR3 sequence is CASSLGQIVTGELFF. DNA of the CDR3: TGTGCCAGCAGCTTAGGACAGATAGTCACCGGGGAGCTGTTTTTT.

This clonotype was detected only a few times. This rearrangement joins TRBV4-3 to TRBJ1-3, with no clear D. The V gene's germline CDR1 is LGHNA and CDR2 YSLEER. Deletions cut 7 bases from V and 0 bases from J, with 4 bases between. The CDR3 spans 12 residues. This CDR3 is CASKSSGNTIYF. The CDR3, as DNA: TGCGCCAGCAAAAGCTCTGGAAACACCATATATTTT.